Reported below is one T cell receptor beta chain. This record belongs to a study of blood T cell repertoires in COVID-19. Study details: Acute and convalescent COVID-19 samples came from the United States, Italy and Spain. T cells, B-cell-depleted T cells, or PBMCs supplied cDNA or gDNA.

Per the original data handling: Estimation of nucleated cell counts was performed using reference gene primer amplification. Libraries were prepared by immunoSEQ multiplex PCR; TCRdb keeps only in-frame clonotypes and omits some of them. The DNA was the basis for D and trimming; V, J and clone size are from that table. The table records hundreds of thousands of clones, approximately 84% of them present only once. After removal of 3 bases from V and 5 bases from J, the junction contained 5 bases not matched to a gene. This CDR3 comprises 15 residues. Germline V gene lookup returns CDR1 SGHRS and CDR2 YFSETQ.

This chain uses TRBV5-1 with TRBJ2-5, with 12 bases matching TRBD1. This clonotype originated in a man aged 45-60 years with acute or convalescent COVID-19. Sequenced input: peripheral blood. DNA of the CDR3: TGCGCCAGCAGCTCGGGACAGGGGGCCGGGGAGACCCAGTACTTC. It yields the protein CASSSGQGAGETQYF.